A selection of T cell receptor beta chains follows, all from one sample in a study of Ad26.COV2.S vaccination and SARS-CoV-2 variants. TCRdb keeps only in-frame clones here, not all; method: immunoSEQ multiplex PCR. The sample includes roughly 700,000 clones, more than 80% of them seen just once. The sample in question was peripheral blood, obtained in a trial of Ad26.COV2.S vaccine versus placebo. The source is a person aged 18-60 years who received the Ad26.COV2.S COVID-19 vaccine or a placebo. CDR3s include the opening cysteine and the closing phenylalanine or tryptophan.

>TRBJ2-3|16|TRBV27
CASSATRGRESDTQYF
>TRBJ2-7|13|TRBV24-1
CATSEPDRYEQYF
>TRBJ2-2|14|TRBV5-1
CASRTGGFGGELFF
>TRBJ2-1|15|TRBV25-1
CASSESVGSYNEQFF
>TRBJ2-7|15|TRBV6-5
CASSFQGQQGYEQYF
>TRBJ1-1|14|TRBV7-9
CASSLEGGYEGAFF
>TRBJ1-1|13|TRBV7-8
CASSLFEGAEAFF
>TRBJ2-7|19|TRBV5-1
CASSSLGVSAGEAPYEQYF
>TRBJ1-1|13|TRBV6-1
CASSEAGAGEAFF
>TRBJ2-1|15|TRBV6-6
CASSGSGILVNEQFF
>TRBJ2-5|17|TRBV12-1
CASSSSWRGWEQETQYF
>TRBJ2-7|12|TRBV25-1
CASRDSLYEQYF
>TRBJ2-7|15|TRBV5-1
CASSDLPGRSYEQYF
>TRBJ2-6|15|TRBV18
CASSRSEKGANVLTF
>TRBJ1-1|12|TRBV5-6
CASSFGQTEAFF
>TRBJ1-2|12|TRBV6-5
CASTHRGRGYTF
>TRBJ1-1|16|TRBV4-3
CASSQDLAGDEGEAFF
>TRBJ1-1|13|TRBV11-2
CASSSTGGLGAFF
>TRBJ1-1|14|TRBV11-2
CASSLELGGTEAFF
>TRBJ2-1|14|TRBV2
CASMTSYTYNEQFF
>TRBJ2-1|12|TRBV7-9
CASTPGSNEQFF
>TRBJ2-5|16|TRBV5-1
CASSLGLAGAEETQYF
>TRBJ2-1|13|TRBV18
CASSPGLAVEQFF
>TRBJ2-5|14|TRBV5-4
CASSPRESQETQYF
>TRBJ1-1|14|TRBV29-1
CSVEPGGVNTEAFF
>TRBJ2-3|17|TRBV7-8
CASSFFGLAGITDTQYF
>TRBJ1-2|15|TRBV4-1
CASSQDGGWGYGYTF
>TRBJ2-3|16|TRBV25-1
CASSELGRGATDTQYF
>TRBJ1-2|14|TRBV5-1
CASSQPGQVDGYTF
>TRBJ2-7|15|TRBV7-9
CASSLARGGQYEQYF
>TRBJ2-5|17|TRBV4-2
CASSRQGAGRGQETQYF
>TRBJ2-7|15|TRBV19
CASSRGQGARYEQYF
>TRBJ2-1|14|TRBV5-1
CASSPRDGYNEQFF
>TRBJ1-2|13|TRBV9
CASSLPAGYGYTF
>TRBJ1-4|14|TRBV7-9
CASSLPLPGAGLFF
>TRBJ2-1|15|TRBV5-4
CASSLVGGGKDEQFF
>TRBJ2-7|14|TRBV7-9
CASSPGTSPYEQYF
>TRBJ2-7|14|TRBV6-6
CASSYSTSDYEQYF
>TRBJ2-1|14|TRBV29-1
CSVAGGSGNNEQFF
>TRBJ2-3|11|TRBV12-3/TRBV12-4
CASSNRFSRYF
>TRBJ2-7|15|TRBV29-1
CNLRTRGGANYEQYF
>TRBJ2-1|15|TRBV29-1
CSARKTSGLSNEQFF
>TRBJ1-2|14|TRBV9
CASSQAQGYYGYTF
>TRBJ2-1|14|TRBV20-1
CSASWAGVLNEQFF
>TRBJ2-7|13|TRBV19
CASSNRGGYEQYF
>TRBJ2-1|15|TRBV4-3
CASSQGTGAYNEQFF
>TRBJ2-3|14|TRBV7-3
CASSTGHRTDTQYF
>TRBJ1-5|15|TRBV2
CASSKQGVSNQPQHF